Presented here are 4 T cell receptor beta chains from one specimen sequenced in a study of CD8 T cells in ankylosing spondylitis listed by TCRdb under 2017. Receptors were amplified or captured by 5' RACE. The data were produced on an Illumina HiSeq 2500. The raw public reads went through TCRdb reprocessing: fastp at Q25, MiXCR clone calling, in-frame beta chains kept. Every entry covers one CDR3 protein and lists the most common genes and DNA from its rows. The sample table records some 200,000 distinct CDR3 sequences; 20% to 30% of these occur just once. The ten largest clones add up to 5% to 7.5% of the sample. Sequenced: blood, either unsorted or a sorted T cell fraction (not recorded which). The source of these receptors is a male donor with ankylosing spondylitis or in good health (not recorded which).

This clonotype was seen ten or more times. V is TRBV4-3 and J is TRBJ2-7; 8 nucleotides agree with TRBD2. The CDR3 loop spans 16 amino acids. CDR1 and CDR2 (germline): LGHNA, YSLEER. Trimming removed 1 base from V and 1 base from J; junction bases left unmatched: 6. CDR3: CASSQGPAGVSYEQYF. CDR3 bases: TGCGCCAGCAGCCAAGGCCCAGCGGGAGTGTCCTACGAGCAGTACTTC.

This clonotype appeared a few times. CDR3 amino acids: CASSPHAAGDTEAFF. DNA for the CDR3: TGTGCCAGCAGCCCCCATGCGGCAGGGGACACTGAAGCTTTCTTT. The V and J genes are TRBV5-5 and TRBJ1-1; D is perhaps TRBD1 (6 bases). Trimming took 4 bases from V and 3 from J, leaving 16 bases between them. CDR3 length: 15 amino acids. Germline V gene data show CDR1 as SGHKS and CDR2 as YYEKEE (reference sequence).

This clonotype was seen repeatedly, ten times or more. The CDR3 bases are TGTGCCAGCAGCTTAACTCGAGCGGGAGCCTACAATGAGCAGTTCTTC. It codes for CASSLTRAGAYNEQFF. This rearrangement joins TRBV7-3 to TRBJ2-1; TRBD2 aligns across 8 bases. The trim removed 0 bases at V and 2 bases at J, leaving 3 bases unmatched. The CDR3 length is 16 residues. The germline gives CDR1 SGHTA, CDR2 FQGTGA.

In its sample, this clonotype was seen many times. The CDR3 sequence is CASTPGGLETQYF. For the CDR3, the DNA is TGTGCCAGCACCCCGGGGGGCTTAGAGACCCAGTACTTC. This chain uses TRBV12-3 or TRBV12-4 with TRBJ2-5; possibly TRBD2 for D (7 bases). This CDR3 spans 13 amino acids. Trimming left V 7 bases short and J 4 bases short, with 13 bases between.